Shown below are 20 T cell receptor beta chains from a single sample sequenced in a study of blood T cells in healthy people across ages. Primed by a sample-barcoded 5' primer and a J-beta primer mix, a second PCR proceeded for about 7 to 12 cycles. A single record per CDR3 protein comes from TCRdb applying MiXCR to the 5' RACE reads. The repertoire holds over a million distinct CDR3 sequences, with under 55% as singletons. The sequenced sample consisted of blood. Receptors were obtained from a woman aged 55-69 years in good health.

On this clonotype: With a much larger clone just one base away, this may be a read error. The J gene is TRBJ2-3, the V gene TRBV29-1; a weak D match, TRBD2 (6 bases). V was shortened by 4 bases and J by 5 bases, with 13 bases between the two germline ends. Germline V gives CDR1 SQVTM, CDR2 ANQGSEA. CDR3 length: 13 amino acids. The CDR3 bases are TGCAGCGTTGCGGGTAGCGGAGGAGATACGCAGTATTTT. Its translation is CSVAGSGGDTQYF.

This chain uses TRBV9 with TRBJ1-1; TRBD1 agrees at 8 bases. V lost 2 bases, J lost 1 base, and 4 bases stayed unmatched. CDR3 length: 15 residues. Germline assignment: CDR1 SGDLS and CDR2 YYNGEE. The CDR3 DNA is TGTGCCAGCAGCGTTTGGACAGGGAGGAACACTGAAGCTTTCTTT. Translated, it gives CASSVWTGRNTEAFF.

This clonotype was observed a few times. The chain's CDR3 is CASGLRESAKYF. The CDR3 bases are TGTGCCAGCGGTCTCAGGGAGAGCGCTAAGTACTTC. The V call is TRBV27, the J call TRBJ2-5; either TRBD1 or TRBD2 may fit D (5 bases each). This CDR3 is 12 amino acids long. V lost 8 bases and J 12 bases, leaving 19 bases between the germline ends. The V gene's germline CDR1 is MNHEY and CDR2 SMNVEV (reference sequence).

V and J are TRBV15 and TRBJ2-1, with TRBD2 identical over 12 bases. This CDR3 comprises 17 residues. V trimming: 2 bases; J trimming: 1 base; junction bases outside the gene matches: 3. Germline loops: CDR1 LNHNV, CDR2 YYDKDF (reference sequence). The DNA for the CDR3 is TGTGCCACCAGCAGATTGACTAGCGGGAGATCCTACAATGAGCAGTTCTTC. The encoded protein is CATSRLTSGRSYNEQFF.

The chain is built from TRBV5-1 and TRBJ2-1; 9 bases line up with TRBD2. The CDR3 is made up of 19 amino acids. J gave up 13 bases and V 0 bases, and 23 bases lay outside the gene matches. Germline lookup yields CDR1 SGHRS and CDR2 YFSETQ. CDR3 amino acids: CASSLGGTIAGASQETQFF. DNA of the CDR3: TGCGCCAGCAGCTTGGGGGGGACTATAGCGGGAGCTTCCCAAGAGACCCAGTTCTTC.

The rearrangement uses TRBV15 and TRBJ2-7, with TRBD2 identical over 7 bases. Germline V gives CDR1 LNHNV, CDR2 YYDKDF (reference sequence). Trimming at V came to 5 bases and at J to 3 bases, leaving 4 bases not matched to a gene. This CDR3 contains 13 residues. The CDR3 coding sequence is TGTGCCACCAGCCCTGCGGGAGACTACGAGCAGTACTTC. Translating it yields CATSPAGDYEQYF.

This clonotype was recorded a few times. The chain carries TRBV5-1 and TRBJ2-1, with TRBD1 matching 12 bases. CDR3 size: 15 residues. Germline values: CDR1 SGHRS, CDR2 YFSETQ. V lost 3 bases and J lost 4; bases outside the gene matches: 2. For the CDR3, the DNA is TGCGCCAGCAGCTGGGGACAGGGGGCGTACAATGAGCAGTTCTTC. Translated, it gives CASSWGQGAYNEQFF.

This clonotype was detected only once. The genes are TRBV20-1 and TRBJ2-7; 9 nucleotides line up with TRBD2. The ends lost 1 base at V and 0 bases at J; junction bases unmatched: 4. Germline loops: CDR1 DFQATT, CDR2 SNEGSKA (reference sequence). The CDR3 has 15 amino acids. The CDR3 is CSARGRGLASYEQYF. The CDR3 DNA is TGCAGTGCTAGAGGCCGGGGACTAGCCTCCTACGAGCAGTACTTC.

This clonotype was seen ten or more times. V usage is TRBV7-2 and J usage is TRBJ2-5, with 11 bases fitting TRBD2. V trimming: 5 bases; J trimming: 2 bases; junction bases outside the gene matches: 10. The CDR3 contains 17 residues. Germline V gives CDR1 SGHTA, CDR2 FQGNSA. CDR3 in DNA: TGTGCCAGCAGCGGTAGGGGGACTAGCGGACCACAAGAGACCCAGTACTTC. This codes for CASSGRGTSGPQETQYF. The complete variable domain, with remaining parts taken from reference TRBV7-2 and TRBJ2-5, reads GAGVSQSPSNKVTEKGKDVELRCDPISGHTALYWYRQSLGQGLEFLIYFQGNSAPDKSGLPSDRFSAERTGGSVSTLTIQRTQQEDSAVYLCASSGRGTSGPQETQYFGPGTRLLVL.

V gene TRBV3-1 combines with J gene TRBJ2-7; D not certain. The CDR3 spans 14 residues. V lost 2 bases and J lost 3, with 11 bases in between. Germline-derived CDR1 and CDR2 are LGHDT and YNNKEL (reference sequence). This CDR3 reads CASSQRTPGYEQYF. The CDR3 DNA reads as TGTGCCAGCAGCCAAAGGACGCCGGGCTACGAGCAGTACTTC.

In this sample, this clonotype turned up once. The J gene is TRBJ1-4, the V gene TRBV20-1; 7 bases agree with TRBD1. The V gene end was trimmed by 4 bases and the J gene end by 8 bases; junction bases not matched to a gene: 10. The CDR3 is made up of 14 amino acids. Germline CDR1 DFQATT, CDR2 SNEGSKA (reference sequence). In DNA, the CDR3 is TGCAGTGCTAAAATACAGGGGAGGAGAGAAAAACTGTTTTTT. It is translated as CSAKIQGRREKLFF.

The chain uses TRBV10-3 and TRBJ2-4; 8 bases are a match to TRBD2. Near its end, the DNA agrees better with TRBJ2-7, so the J call may be wrong. The germline CDR1 and CDR2 sequences are ENHRY and SYGVKD. There are 15 residues in the CDR3. The CDR3 sequence: CAISERSGESYEQYF. In DNA form, the CDR3 reads TGTGCCATCAGTGAGCGTAGCGGGGAATCCTACGAGCAGTACTTC.

This clonotype was observed once. This chain uses TRBV5-4 with TRBJ2-5; 11 nucleotides match TRBD1. The last part of the DNA fits TRBJ2-7 better; the J call may be wrong. Germline assignment: CDR1 SGHNT and CDR2 YYREEE (reference sequence). This CDR3 has 15 amino acids. The CDR3 is CASSLGGTGGYEQYF. CDR3 DNA sequence: TGTGCCAGCAGCTTGGGGGGGACAGGGGGTTACGAGCAGTACTTC.

CDR3 in amino acids: CASSLEPTSGRLGGTDTQYF. The CDR3 coding sequence is TGTGCCAGCAGCTTAGAGCCGACTAGCGGGAGATTGGGCGGCACAGATACGCAGTATTTT. The chain uses TRBV7-6 and TRBJ2-3; 12 positions agree with TRBD2. Germline-derived CDR1 and CDR2 are SGHVS and FNYEAQ. Unmatched junction bases numbered 12, after V lost 1 base and J lost 1 base. The CDR3 is 20 residues long.

The chain couples TRBV29-1 to TRBJ2-1; TRBD1 matches 7 bases. The CDR3 consists of 13 residues. J gave up 6 bases and V 7 bases, and 9 bases lay outside the gene matches. Looked up from germline, CDR1 is SQVTM and CDR2 is ANQGSEA. As DNA, the CDR3 is TGCAGCGCCCGCAGCGGACAGGTCAATGAGCAGTTCTTC. As protein: CSARSGQVNEQFF.

This clonotype was counted only a few times. V gene TRBV29-1 combines with J gene TRBJ2-7; D uncertain. The CDR3 spans 14 residues. Germline assignment: CDR1 SQVTM and CDR2 ANQGSEA. Deletions cut 6 bases from V and 0 bases from J, with 15 bases between. The CDR3 here is CSVRSFISSYEQYF. DNA of the CDR3: TGCAGCGTCCGAAGTTTTATCAGCTCCTACGAGCAGTACTTC.

This chain connects TRBV15 to TRBJ2-3; 9 bases are shared with TRBD2. CDR3 length: 15 amino acids. J gave up 3 bases and V 5 bases, and 6 bases lay outside the gene matches. CDR1 and CDR2 (germline): LNHNV, YYDKDF (reference sequence). The CDR3 DNA reads TGTGCCACCAGCGGTAGCGGGAGTTGGACAGATACGCAGTATTTT. This codes for CATSGSGSWTDTQYF. Full variable domain (outside the CDR3, taken from reference TRBV15 and TRBJ2-3): DAMVIQNPRYQVTQFGKPVTLSCSQTLNHNVMYWYQQKSSQAPKLLFHYYDKDFNNEADTPDNFQSRRPNTSFCFLDIRSPGLGDTAMYLCATSGSGSWTDTQYFGPGTRLTVL.

The chain links TRBV21-1 to TRBJ2-5; the listed D gene, TRBD1, was not tested against the DNA. TRBV21-1 constitutes a pseudogene. The CDR3 is 13 residues long. DNA for the CDR3: TGTGCCAGCGCCCTATCCGGGGGAGGGATCCAGTACTTC. Its protein product is CASALSGGGIQYF.

V usage is TRBV7-2 and J usage is TRBJ2-3; no definite D call. The CDR3 sequence is 15 residues long. Trimming shortened V by 0 bases and J by 2 bases, and 9 bases separated the two germline ends. Germline CDR1 and CDR2: SGHTA and FQGNSA. The CDR3 protein is CASSLAYFPTDTQYF. DNA for the CDR3: TGTGCCAGCAGCTTAGCGTATTTCCCCACAGATACGCAGTATTTT.

As DNA, the CDR3 is TGTGCCAGTAGCCGAGGGCTAGTGGGAGTTGGCACCGGGGAGCTGTTTTTT. Protein product: CASSRGLVGVGTGELFF. The V and J genes are TRBV19 and TRBJ2-2; tentatively, D is TRBD2 (5 bases). This CDR3 comprises 17 residues. The germline V gene has CDR1 LNHDA and CDR2 SQIVND (reference sequence). Trimming removed 6 bases at V and 4 bases at J, with 21 bases between.